Below, 2 T cell receptor beta chains from the same sample are listed, as sequenced in a study of T cell responses to AZD1222 COVID-19 vaccine. Method: immunoSEQ multiplex PCR; TCRdb's copy keeps in-frame clones and lacks some. The sample includes roughly 150,000 clones, around 88% seen only once; the top ten take roughly 3.5%. The sequences come from peripheral blood, collected on day 0 of MenACWY control vaccination. The receptors here all came from an adult in good health.

The chain links TRBV21-1 to TRBJ2-7; the table's D call TRBD1 went unverified against the DNA. TRBV21-1 has pseudogene status. The CDR3 has 14 amino acids. The CDR3 loop is CASSNGQGGYEQYF. The CDR3 region has the DNA TGTGCCAGCAGCAACGGACAGGGAGGCTACGAGCAGTACTTC.

Worth noting for this clone: Other DNA variants within this sample encode the same CDR3. The rearrangement links TRBV9 to TRBJ1-1, with D unclear. V shed 0 bases and J shed 0 bases, with 3 bases lying between them. The germline V gene has CDR1 SGDLS and CDR2 YYNGEE. The CDR3 loop spans 13 amino acids. CDR3 sequence (DNA): TGTGCCAGCAGCGTAGACTTGAACACTGAAGCTTTCTTT. This codes for CASSVDLNTEAFF.